These 2 T cell receptor beta chains share one sample of origin, sequenced in a study of T cells in narcolepsy. The data were produced by immunoSEQ multiplex PCR, yet TCRdb's version contains in-frame clones alone and is incomplete. The repertoire holds under 40,000 clones, less than 85% seen once, with around 1.3% in the top ten. The source material was CD45RA- memory CD4+ T cells from PBMCs. These receptors were collected from a human donor with narcolepsy.

The rearrangement uses TRBV27 and TRBJ1-2; no reliable D call. V lost 6 bases and J lost 7, with 15 bases in between. The CDR3 covers 13 residues. Germline loops: CDR1 MNHEY, CDR2 SMNVEV (reference sequence). The DNA of the CDR3 is TGTGCCAGCAGCCTACGGGGTGTGGCTGGCTACACCTTC. Amino acid sequence: CASSLRGVAGYTF.

The chain recombines TRBV7-9 with TRBJ1-1; possible D gene TRBD1, 6 bases. Germline CDR1 reads SEHNR; CDR2 reads FQNEAQ (reference sequence). Deletions cut 5 bases from V and 4 bases from J, with 14 bases between. The CDR3 sequence is 14 residues long. The CDR3 DNA follows: TGTGCCAGCAGCCCCAGGGGATCGGGCACTGAAGCTTTCTTT. Amino acid sequence: CASSPRGSGTEAFF.